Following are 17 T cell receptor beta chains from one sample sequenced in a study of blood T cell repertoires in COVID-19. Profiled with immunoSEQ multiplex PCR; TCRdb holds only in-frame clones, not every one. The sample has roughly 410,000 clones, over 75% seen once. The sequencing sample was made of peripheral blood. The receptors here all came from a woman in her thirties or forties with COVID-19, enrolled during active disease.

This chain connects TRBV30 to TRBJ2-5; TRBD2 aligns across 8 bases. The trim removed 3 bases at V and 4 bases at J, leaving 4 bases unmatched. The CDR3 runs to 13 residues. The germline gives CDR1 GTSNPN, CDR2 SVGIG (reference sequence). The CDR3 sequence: CAWSPGGSETQYF. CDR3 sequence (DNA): TGTGCCTGGAGCCCGGGGGGGTCAGAGACCCAGTACTTC.

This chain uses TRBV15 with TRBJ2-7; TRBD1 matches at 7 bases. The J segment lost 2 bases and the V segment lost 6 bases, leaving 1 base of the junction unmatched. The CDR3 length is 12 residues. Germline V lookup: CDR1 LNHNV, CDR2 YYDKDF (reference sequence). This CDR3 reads CATRDRTYEQYF. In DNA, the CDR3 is TGTGCCACCAGGGACAGGACCTACGAGCAGTACTTC.

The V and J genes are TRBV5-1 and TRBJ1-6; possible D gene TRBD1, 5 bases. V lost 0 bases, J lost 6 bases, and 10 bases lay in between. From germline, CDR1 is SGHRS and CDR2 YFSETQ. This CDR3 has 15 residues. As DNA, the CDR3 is TGCGCCAGCAGCTTGGGTCAGGGATCTAATTCACCCCTCCACTTT. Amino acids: CASSLGQGSNSPLHF.

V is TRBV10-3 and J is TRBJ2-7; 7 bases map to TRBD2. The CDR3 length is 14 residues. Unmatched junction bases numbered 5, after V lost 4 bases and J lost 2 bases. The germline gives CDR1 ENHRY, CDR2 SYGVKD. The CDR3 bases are TGTGCCATCAGTGTGAGCGGGGATACCTACGAGCAGTACTTC. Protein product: CAISVSGDTYEQYF.

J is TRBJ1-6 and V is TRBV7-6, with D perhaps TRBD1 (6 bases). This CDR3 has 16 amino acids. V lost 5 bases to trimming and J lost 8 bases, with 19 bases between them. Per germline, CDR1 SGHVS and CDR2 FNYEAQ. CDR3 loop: CASSRDTASNYSPLHF. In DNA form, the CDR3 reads TGTGCCAGCAGCAGGGACACCGCAAGCAATTATTCACCCCTCCACTTT.

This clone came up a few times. CDR3 nucleotides: TGTGCCAGCGGAAGGGGGGGCGATGCTTTCTTT. Encoded protein: CASGRGGDAFF. The V and J genes are TRBV2 and TRBJ1-1; tentative D call: TRBD1 (6 bases). With 8 bases removed from V and 11 bases from J, the gap between germline ends came to 15 bases. Germline values: CDR1 SNHLY, CDR2 FYNNEI. The CDR3 contains 11 residues.

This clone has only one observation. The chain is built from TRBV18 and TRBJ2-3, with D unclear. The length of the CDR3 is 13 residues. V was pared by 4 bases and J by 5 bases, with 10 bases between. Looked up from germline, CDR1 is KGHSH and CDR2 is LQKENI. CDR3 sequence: CASSLPLKDTQYF. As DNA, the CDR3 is TGTGCCAGCTCACTCCCCCTAAAAGATACGCAGTATTTT.

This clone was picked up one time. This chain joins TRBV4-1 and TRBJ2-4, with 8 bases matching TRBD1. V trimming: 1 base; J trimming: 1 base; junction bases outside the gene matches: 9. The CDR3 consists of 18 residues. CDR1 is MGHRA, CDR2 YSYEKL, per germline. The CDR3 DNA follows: TGCGCCAGCAGCCAAGCCCCGGGACAGGCTATGGCCAAAAACATTCAGTACTTC. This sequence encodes CASSQAPGQAMAKNIQYF.

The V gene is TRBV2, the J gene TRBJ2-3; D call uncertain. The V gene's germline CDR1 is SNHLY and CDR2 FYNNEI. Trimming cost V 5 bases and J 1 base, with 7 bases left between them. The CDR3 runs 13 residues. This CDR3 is CASSLGGTDTQYF. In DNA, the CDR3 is TGTGCCAGCAGTTTAGGAGGCACAGATACGCAGTATTTT.

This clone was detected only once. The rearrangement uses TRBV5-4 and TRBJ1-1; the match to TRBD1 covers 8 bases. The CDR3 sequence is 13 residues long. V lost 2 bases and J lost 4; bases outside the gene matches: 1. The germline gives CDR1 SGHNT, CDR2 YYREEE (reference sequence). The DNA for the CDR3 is TGTGCCAGCAGCTTCACAGGGGGCACTGAAGCTTTCTTT. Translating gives CASSFTGGTEAFF. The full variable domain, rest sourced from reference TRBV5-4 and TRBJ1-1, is ETGVTQSPTHLIKTRGQQVTLRCSSQSGHNTVSWYQQALGQGPQFIFQYYREEENGRGNFPPRFSGLQFPNYSSELNVNALELDDSALYLCASSFTGGTEAFFGQGTRLTVV.

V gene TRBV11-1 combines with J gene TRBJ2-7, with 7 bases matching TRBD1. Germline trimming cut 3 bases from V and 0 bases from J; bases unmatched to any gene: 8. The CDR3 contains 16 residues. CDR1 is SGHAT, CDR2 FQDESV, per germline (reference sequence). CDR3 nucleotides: TGTGCCAGCAGCTTTTCCCGGACAGGCAGCTCCTACGAGCAGTACTTC. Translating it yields CASSFSRTGSSYEQYF. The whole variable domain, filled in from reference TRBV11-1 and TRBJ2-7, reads EAEVAQSPRYKITEKSQAVAFWCDPISGHATLYWYRQILGQGPELLVQFQDESVVDDSQLPKDRFSAERLKGVDSTLKIQPAELGDSAMYLCASSFSRTGSSYEQYFGPGTRLTVT.

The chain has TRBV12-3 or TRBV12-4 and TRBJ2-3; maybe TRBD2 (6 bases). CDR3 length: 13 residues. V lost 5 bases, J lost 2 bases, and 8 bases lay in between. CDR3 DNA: TGTGCCAGCAGTGGGACTGTCACAGATACGCAGTATTTT. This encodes CASSGTVTDTQYF.

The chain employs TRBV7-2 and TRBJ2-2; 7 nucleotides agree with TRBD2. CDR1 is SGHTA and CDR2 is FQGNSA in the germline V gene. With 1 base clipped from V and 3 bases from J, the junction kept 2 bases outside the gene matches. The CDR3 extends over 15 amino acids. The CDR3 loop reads CASSLGGGYTGELFF. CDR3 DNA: TGTGCCAGCAGCTTAGGGGGGGGTTACACCGGGGAGCTGTTTTTT. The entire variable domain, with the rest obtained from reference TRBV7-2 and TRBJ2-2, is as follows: GAGVSQSPSNKVTEKGKDVELRCDPISGHTALYWYRQSLGQGLEFLIYFQGNSAPDKSGLPSDRFSAERTGGSVSTLTIQRTQQEDSAVYLCASSLGGGYTGELFFGEGSRLTVL.

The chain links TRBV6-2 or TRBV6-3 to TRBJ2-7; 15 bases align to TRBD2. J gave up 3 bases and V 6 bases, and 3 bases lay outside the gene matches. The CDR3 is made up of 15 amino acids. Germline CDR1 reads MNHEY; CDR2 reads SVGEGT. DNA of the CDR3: TGTGCCAGCAGCACGGGACTAGCGGGGGGCTACGAGCAGTACTTC. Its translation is CASSTGLAGGYEQYF.

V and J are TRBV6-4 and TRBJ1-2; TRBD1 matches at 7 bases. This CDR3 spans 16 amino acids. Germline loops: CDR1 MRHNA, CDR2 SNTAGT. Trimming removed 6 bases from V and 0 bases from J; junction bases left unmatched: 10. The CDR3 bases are TGTGCCAGCAGCCCCCGCGGGACAGCCTCTAACTATGGCTACACCTTC. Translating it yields CASSPRGTASNYGYTF.

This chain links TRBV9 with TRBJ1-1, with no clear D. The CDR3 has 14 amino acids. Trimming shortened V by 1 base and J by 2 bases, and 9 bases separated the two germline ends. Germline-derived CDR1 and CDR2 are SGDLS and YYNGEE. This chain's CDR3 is CASSVQLSNTEAFF. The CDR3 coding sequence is TGTGCCAGCAGCGTACAGTTATCCAACACTGAAGCTTTCTTT.

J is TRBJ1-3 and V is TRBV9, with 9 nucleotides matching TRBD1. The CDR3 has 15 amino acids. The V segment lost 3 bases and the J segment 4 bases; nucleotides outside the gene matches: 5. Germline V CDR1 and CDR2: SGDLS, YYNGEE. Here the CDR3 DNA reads TGTGCCAGCAGCGCGACCGGGACAGGGGGAAACACCATATATTTT. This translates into CASSATGTGGNTIYF.